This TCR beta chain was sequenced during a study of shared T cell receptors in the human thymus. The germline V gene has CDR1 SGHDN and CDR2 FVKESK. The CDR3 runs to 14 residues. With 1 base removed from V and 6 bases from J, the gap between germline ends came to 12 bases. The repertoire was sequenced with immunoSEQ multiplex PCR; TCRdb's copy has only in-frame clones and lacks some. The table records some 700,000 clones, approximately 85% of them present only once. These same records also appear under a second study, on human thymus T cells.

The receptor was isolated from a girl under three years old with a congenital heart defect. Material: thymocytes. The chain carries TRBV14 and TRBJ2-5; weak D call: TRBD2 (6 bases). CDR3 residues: CASSQGVLAKTQYF. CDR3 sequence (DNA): TGTGCCAGCAGCCAAGGGGTCCTAGCGAAGACCCAGTACTTC.